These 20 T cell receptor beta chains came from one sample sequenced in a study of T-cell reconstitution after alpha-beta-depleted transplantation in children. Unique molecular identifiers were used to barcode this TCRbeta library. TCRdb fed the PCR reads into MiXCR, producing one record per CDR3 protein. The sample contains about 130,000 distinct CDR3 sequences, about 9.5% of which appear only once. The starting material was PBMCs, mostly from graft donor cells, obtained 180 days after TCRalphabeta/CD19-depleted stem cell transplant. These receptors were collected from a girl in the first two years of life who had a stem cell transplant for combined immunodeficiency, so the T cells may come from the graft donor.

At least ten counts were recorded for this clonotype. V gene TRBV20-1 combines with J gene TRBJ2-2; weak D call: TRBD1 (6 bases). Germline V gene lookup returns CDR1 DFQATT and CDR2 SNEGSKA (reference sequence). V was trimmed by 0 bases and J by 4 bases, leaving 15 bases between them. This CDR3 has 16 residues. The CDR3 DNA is TGCAGTGCTAGAGATCCCCTCACAGGGTTCACCGGGGAGCTGTTTTTT. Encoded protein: CSARDPLTGFTGELFF.

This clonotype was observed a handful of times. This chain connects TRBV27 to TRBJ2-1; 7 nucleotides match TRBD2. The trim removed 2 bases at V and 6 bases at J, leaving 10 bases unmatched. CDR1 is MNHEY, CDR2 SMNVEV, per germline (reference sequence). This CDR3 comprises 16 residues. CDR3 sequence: CASSLLGGGSGNEQFF. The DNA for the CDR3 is TGTGCCAGCAGTTTACTGGGCGGGGGTTCGGGCAATGAGCAGTTCTTC.

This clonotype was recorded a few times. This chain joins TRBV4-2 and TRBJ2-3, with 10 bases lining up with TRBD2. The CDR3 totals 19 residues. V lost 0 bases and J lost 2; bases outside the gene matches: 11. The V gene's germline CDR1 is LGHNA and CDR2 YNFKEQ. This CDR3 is CASSQDWTSGEAPTDTQYF. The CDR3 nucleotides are TGTGCCAGCAGCCAAGATTGGACTAGCGGAGAGGCTCCCACAGATACGCAGTATTTT.

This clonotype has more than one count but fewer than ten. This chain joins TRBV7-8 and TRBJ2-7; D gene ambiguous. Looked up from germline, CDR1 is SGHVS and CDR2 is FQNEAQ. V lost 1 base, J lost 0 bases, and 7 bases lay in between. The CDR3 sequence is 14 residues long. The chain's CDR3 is CASSLDFSSYEQYF. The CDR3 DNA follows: TGTGCCAGCAGCTTAGACTTCTCCTCCTACGAGCAGTACTTC.

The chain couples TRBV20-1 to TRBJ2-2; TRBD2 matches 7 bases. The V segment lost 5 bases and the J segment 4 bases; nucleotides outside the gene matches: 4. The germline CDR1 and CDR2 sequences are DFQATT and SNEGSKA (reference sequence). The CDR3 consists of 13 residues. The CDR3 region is CSARREATGELFF. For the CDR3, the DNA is TGCAGTGCTCGCCGGGAGGCCACCGGGGAGCTGTTTTTT.

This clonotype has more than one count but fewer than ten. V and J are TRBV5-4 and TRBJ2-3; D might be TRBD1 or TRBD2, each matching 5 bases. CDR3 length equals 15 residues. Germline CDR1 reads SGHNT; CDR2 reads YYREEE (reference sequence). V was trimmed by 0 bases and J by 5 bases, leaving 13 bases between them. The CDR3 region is CASSLGGARGDTQYF. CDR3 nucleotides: TGTGCCAGCAGCTTGGGAGGGGCGCGAGGAGATACGCAGTATTTT.

This chain's CDR3 is CSARKLAGVGANVLTF. CDR3 nucleotides: TGCAGTGCTAGAAAACTAGCGGGGGTCGGGGCCAACGTCCTGACTTTC. This sequence joins TRBV20-1 and TRBJ2-6, with 11 nucleotides matching TRBD2. CDR3 length: 16 amino acids. Germline V CDR1 and CDR2: DFQATT, SNEGSKA (reference sequence). With V trimmed by 2 bases and J by 4 bases, 4 bases remained unmatched.

The CDR3 protein is CASSSLTQGLLGTDTQYF. The CDR3, as DNA: TGTGCCAGCTCATCCCTGACACAGGGCTTGCTGGGCACAGATACGCAGTATTTT. This chain joins TRBV18 and TRBJ2-3; D perhaps matches TRBD1 (6 bases). There are 18 residues in the CDR3. The germline V gene has CDR1 KGHSH and CDR2 LQKENI. Between the trimmed V and J ends, which lost 5 bases and 1 base, there was a span of 22 bases. The full variable domain, with the rest looked up from reference TRBV18 and TRBJ2-3, is NAGVMQNPRHLVRRRGQEARLRCSPMKGHSHVYWYRQLPEEGLKFMVYLQKENIIDESGMPKERFSAEFPKEGPSILRIQQVVRGDSAAYFCASSSLTQGLLGTDTQYFGPGTRLTVL.

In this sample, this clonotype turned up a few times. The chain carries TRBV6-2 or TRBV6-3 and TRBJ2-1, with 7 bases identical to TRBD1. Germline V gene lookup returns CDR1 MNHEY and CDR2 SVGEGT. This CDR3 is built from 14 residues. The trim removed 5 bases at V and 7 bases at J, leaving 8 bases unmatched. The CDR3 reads CASSKLRTGNEQFF. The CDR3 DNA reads TGTGCCAGCAGTAAACTTCGGACAGGAAATGAGCAGTTCTTC.

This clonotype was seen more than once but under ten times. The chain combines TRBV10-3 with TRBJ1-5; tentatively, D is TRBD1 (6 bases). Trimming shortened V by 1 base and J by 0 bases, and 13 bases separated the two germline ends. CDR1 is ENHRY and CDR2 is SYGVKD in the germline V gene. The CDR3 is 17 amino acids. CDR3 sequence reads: CAISELDSAYSNQPQHF. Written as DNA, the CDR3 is TGTGCCATCAGTGAGTTGGACAGCGCCTATAGCAATCAGCCCCAGCATTTT.

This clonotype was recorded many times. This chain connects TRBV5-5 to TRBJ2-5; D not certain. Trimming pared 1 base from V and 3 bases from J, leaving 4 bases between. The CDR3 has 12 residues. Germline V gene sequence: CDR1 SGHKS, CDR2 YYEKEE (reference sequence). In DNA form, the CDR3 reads TGTGCCAGCAGCTTGCCAGAAGAGACCCAGTACTTC. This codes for CASSLPEETQYF.

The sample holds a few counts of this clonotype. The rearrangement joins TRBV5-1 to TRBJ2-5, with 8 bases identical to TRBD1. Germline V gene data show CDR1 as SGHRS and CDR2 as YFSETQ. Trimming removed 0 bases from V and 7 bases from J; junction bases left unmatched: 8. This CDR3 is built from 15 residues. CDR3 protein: CASSLVTGGAATQYF. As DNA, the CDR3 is TGCGCCAGCAGCTTGGTAACAGGGGGAGCGGCGACCCAGTACTTC.

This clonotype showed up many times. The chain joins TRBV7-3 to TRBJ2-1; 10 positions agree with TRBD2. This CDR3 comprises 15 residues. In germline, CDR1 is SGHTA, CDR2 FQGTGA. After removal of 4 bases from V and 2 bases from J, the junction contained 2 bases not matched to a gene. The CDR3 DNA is TGTGCCAGCAGCTCTAGCGGGAGCACCTACAATGAGCAGTTCTTC. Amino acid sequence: CASSSSGSTYNEQFF.

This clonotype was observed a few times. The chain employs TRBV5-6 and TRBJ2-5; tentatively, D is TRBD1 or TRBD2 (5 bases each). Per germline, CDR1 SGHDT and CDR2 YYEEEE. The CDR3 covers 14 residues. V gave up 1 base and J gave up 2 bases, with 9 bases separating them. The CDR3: CASSLLGVQETQYF. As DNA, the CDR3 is TGTGCCAGCAGCTTGTTGGGGGTTCAAGAGACCCAGTACTTC.

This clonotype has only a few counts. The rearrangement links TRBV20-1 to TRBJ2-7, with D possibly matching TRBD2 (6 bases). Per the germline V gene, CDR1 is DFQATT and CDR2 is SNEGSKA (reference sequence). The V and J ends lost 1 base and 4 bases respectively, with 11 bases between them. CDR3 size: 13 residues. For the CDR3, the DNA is TGCAGTGCTAGAGGTGGGAGGACTTACGAGCAGTACTTC. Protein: CSARGGRTYEQYF.

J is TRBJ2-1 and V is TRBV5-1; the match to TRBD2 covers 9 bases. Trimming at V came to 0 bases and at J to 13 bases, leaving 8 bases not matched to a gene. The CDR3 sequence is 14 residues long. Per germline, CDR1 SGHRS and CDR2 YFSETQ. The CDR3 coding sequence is TGCGCCAGCAGCTTGGTCGGTAGCGGGGGTCCTCAGTTCTTC. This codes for CASSLVGSGGPQFF.

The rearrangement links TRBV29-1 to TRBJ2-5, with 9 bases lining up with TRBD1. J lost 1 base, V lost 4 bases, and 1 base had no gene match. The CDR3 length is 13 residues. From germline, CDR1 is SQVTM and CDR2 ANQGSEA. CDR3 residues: CSVVTGGQETQYF. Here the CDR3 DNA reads TGCAGCGTTGTGACAGGGGGCCAAGAGACCCAGTACTTC.

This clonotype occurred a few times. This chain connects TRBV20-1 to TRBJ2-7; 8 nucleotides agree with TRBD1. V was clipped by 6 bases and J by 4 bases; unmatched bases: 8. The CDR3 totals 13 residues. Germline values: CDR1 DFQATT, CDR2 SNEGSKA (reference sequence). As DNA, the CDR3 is TGCAGTGCAAGGACAGGGTTCACGTACGAGCAGTACTTC. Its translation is CSARTGFTYEQYF.

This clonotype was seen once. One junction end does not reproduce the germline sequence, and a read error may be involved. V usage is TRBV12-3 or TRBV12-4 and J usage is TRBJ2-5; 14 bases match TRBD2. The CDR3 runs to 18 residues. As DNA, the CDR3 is TGTGCCATCAGTTTAGCGCGACTAGCGGGGGGGCTGAGGGAGACCCAGTACTTC. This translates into CAISLARLAGGLRETQYF.

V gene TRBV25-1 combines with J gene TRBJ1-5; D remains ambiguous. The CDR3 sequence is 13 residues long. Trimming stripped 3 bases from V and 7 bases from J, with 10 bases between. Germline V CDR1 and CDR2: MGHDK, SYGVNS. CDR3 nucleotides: TGTGCCAGCAGTGATGGGGATTGGCAGCCCCAGCATTTT. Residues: CASSDGDWQPQHF.